This T cell receptor (beta chain) was recovered during a study of early T cells in non-severe SARS-CoV-2 infection (dated by TCRdb to the early 2020s). For the wider study: Because TCR sequencing was done on bulk RNA from unsorted whole blood, the alpha and beta chains could not be paired. General study outcomes and caveats: VDJdb matching was skewed toward anti-spike CD8 responses and likely underestimated virus-specific expansions, missing private and CD4 specificities.

The study was a case-control design nested within a healthcare worker cohort in London, UK, with weekly nasopharyngeal swab PCR tests and blood sampling. Healthcare workers were recruited during the week of the UK lockdown, between 23 and 31 March 2020, and followed weekly for up to roughly 15 weeks. A word on this clonotype: The target of this receptor is not known. Within one base of it there is no much larger clone, and no base qualities were kept.

Relative to germline, V is 5 bases shorter and J is 1 base shorter, with 12 bases between their ends. Taken from the germline V gene, the CDR1 and CDR2 loops are SGHTA and FQGNSA. The CDR3 sequence holds 14 residues, the cysteine and phenylalanine included. Kept here is only the CDR3 DNA, which spans 42 bases and is read in frame from base 1. Library preparation employed 5' RACE. TCRdb records NextSeq 500 as the sequencer. To correct for sequencing error and PCR bias, the TCR library protocol tagged individual cDNA molecules with unique molecular identifiers. TCR alpha and beta chains were both sequenced, and the abundances of alpha and beta sequences in each sample were closely correlated with each other. The paper's data handling went like this. V gene, J gene and CDR3 annotation of TCR sequences was performed with Decombinator V4. Expanded TCRs were defined as changing significantly between any two time points under a Poisson model with p below 0.0001. TCR abundances were normalised to the total number of TCRs sequenced per sample and were expressed as counts per million. MAIT TCRs were defined by TRAV1-2 paired with TRAJ12, TRAJ20 or TRAJ33, and iNKT TCRs by TRAV10 paired with TRAJ18. VDJdb, accessed 1 November 2021, was searched for CMV, EBV and SARS-CoV-2 annotated TCRs, with TCRs annotated for multiple antigens excluded. TCRdb redid the processing of the public reads, applying fastp at Q25 and MiXCR, and retained in-frame beta chains. Every entry covers one CDR3 protein and lists the most common genes and DNA from its rows. These V and J calls derive from TCRdb rather than the authors' analysis. The sample profile shows around 40,000 distinct CDR3 sequences; approximately 10% of them were found once. The ten largest clones take up more than 9.5% of the sample.

This TCR was sampled from an adult who was a healthcare worker with PCR-confirmed SARS-CoV-2 infection or an uninfected control (not recorded which). Recombination linked TRBV7-2 to TRBJ2-7, with the D gene not clear enough to name. The sequenced sample consisted of whole blood. CDR3 loop: CASSPSFGSYEQYF. The nucleotides read TGTGCCAGCAGCCCAAGCTTCGGATCCTACGAGCAGTACTTC.